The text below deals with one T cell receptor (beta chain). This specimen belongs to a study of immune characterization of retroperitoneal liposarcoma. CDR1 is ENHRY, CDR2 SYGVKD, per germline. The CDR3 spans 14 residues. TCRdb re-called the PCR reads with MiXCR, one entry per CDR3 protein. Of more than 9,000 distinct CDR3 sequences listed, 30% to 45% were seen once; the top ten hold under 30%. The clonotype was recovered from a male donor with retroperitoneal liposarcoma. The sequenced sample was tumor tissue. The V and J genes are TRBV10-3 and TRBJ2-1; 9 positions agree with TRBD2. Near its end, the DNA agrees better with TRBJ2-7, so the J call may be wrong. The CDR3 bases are TGTGCCATCAGTGAACGCGGGGGGGCGGACGAGCAGTACTTC. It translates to CAISERGGADEQYF.